The clone carrying this T cell receptor (beta chain) was found a few times. These data are taken from a study of blood T cell repertoires in COVID-19. The overall study: Collection of acute and convalescent COVID-19 samples took place in the United States, Italy and Spain. Sources were T cells, B-cell-depleted T cells, or PBMCs; the material itself was cDNA or gDNA.

As originally analysed: Estimation of nucleated cell counts was performed using reference gene primer amplification. The data were produced by immunoSEQ multiplex PCR, yet TCRdb's version contains in-frame clones alone and is incomplete. V and J calls and clone size are as listed in that table; D and trimming were resolved from the DNA. Of about 70,000 clones in the sample, roughly 80% are singletons; the top ten hold 9% to 10%. The trim removed 0 bases at V and 0 bases at J, leaving 2 bases unmatched. The CDR3 consists of 15 residues. CDR1 and CDR2 (germline): SGHTA, FQGNSA. This receptor was obtained from an elderly woman with acute or convalescent COVID-19. The V call is TRBV7-2, the J call TRBJ2-7; 7 positions agree with TRBD2. Sample: peripheral blood. The CDR3 sequence is CASSLAGGNSYEQYF. The DNA of the CDR3 is TGTGCCAGCAGCTTAGCGGGGGGGAACTCCTACGAGCAGTACTTC.